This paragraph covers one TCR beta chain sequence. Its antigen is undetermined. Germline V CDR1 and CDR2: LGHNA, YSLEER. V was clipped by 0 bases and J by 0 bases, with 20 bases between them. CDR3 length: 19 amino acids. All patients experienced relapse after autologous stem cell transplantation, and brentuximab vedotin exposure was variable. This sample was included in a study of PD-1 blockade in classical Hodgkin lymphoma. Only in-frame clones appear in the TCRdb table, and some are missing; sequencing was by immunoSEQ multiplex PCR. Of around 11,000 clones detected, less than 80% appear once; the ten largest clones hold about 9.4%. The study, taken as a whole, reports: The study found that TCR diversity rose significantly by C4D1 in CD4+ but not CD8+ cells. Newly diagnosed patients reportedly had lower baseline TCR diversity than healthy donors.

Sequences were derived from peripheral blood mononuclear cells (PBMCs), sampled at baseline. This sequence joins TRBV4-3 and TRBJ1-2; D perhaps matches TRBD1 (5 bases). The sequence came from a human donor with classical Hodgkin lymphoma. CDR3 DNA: TGCGCCAGCAGCCAAGATTATGGGACCGTGAAAGATTCTAACTATGGCTACACCTTC. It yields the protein CASSQDYGTVKDSNYGYTF.